A selection of T cell receptor beta chains follows, all from one sample in a study of cytomegalovirus exposure and HLA in healthy donors. Produced via immunoSEQ multiplex PCR; TCRdb's table is partial and in-frame only. The profile shows more than 95,000 clones, 80% of them singletons. The sequenced material came from PBMCs. Every receptor here comes from a man younger than 45 in good health and CMV-seropositive. Both conserved end residues are part of each CDR3. D genes are given only for firm matches. Size tells how often a clone was seen (once, few, many) or the class of an expanded clone, and some rows leave it out.

abundance	d_gene	j_gene	v_gene	CDR3aa	CDR3nt
-	-	TRBJ2-7	TRBV5-8	CASRLRGRRWEQYF	TGTGCCAGCAGACTACGGGGAAGAAGATGGGAGCAGTACTTC
-	TRBD2	TRBJ2-5	TRBV10-3	CAIRDSSGSGETQYF	TGTGCCATCAGGGATTCTAGCGGTTCCGGGGAGACCCAGTACTTC
-	-	TRBJ1-3	TRBV5-6	CASSFTGDAGNTIYF	TGTGCCAGCAGCTTCACCGGGGATGCTGGAAACACCATATATTTT
few	-	TRBJ1-5	TRBV4-1	CASGGGLLENQPQHF	TGCGCCAGCGGGGGAGGACTATTGGAAAATCAGCCCCAGCATTTT
-	-	TRBJ1-6	TRBV2	CASTEGGFDSPLHF	TGTGCCAGCACCGAGGGGGGGTTTGATTCACCCCTCCACTTT
-	-	TRBJ1-2	TRBV7-9	CASSFLRGAGKEYGYTF	TGTGCCAGCAGCTTCCTCCGGGGAGCCGGCAAGGAGTATGGCTACACCTTC
-	-	TRBJ1-2	TRBV19	CASRSGDYGYTF	TGTGCCAGTAGATCGGGTGACTATGGCTACACCTTC
-	TRBD2	TRBJ2-5	TRBV6-1	CASSDTSGGSETQYF	TGTGCCAGCAGTGATACCAGCGGGGGATCGGAGACCCAGTACTTC
-	-	TRBJ2-6	TRBV18	CASSTVAVHDSGANVLTF	TGTGCCAGCTCAACGGTGGCGGTTCATGACTCTGGGGCCAACGTCCTGACTTTC
once	TRBD1	TRBJ1-6	TRBV19	CASRLQGDSRSPLHF	TGTGCCAGTAGGCTACAAGGGGACAGTCGGTCACCCCTCCACTTT
-	TRBD2	TRBJ2-2	TRBV2	CASSVNSGLAGDTNTGELFF	TGTGCCAGCAGTGTGAATAGCGGACTAGCGGGCGACACGAACACCGGGGAGCTGTTTTTT
once	TRBD1	TRBJ1-5	TRBV19	CASSVLQGAHQPQHF	TGTGCCAGTAGTGTACTCCAGGGGGCTCATCAGCCCCAGCATTTT
-	TRBD2	TRBJ2-5	TRBV7-8	CASSSTSGGLQETQYF	TGTGCCAGCAGCTCGACTAGCGGGGGATTACAAGAGACCCAGTACTTC
-	TRBD2	TRBJ2-2	TRBV4-2	CASSHQRNGGATGELFF	TGTGCCAGCAGCCACCAAAGAAACGGGGGGGCCACCGGGGAGCTGTTTTTT
-	TRBD2	TRBJ2-7	TRBV5-1	CASSFRGAYEQYF	TGCGCCAGCAGCTTCCGGGGGGCCTACGAGCAGTACTTC
-	-	TRBJ2-2	TRBV11-2	CASSPYRDTGELFF	TGTGCCAGCAGCCCGTACAGGGACACCGGGGAGCTGTTTTTT